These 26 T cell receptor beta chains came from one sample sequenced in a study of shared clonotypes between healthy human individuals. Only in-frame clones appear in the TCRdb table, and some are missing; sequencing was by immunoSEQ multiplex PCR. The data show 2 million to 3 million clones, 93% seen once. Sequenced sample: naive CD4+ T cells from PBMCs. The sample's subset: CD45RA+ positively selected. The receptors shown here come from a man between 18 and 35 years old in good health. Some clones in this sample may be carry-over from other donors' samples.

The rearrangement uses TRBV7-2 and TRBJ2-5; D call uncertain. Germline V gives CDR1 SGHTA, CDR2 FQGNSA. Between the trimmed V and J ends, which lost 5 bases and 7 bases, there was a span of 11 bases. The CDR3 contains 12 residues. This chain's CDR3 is CASSPWVGTQYF. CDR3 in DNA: TGTGCCAGCAGCCCGTGGGTAGGGACCCAGTACTTC.

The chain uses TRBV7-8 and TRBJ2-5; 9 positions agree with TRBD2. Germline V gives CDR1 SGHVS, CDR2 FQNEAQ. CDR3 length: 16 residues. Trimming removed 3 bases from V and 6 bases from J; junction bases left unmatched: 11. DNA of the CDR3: TGTGCCAGCAGCTTGAGAGCGGCTAGCGGGATAAAGACCCAGTACTTC. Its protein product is CASSLRAASGIKTQYF.

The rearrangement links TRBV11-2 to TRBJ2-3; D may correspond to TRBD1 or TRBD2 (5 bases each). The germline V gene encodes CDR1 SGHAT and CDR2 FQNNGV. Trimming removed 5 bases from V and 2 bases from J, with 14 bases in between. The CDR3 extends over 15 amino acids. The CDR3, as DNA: TGTGCCAGCAGCCCCGAGCAGGGACCCACAGATACGCAGTATTTT. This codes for CASSPEQGPTDTQYF.

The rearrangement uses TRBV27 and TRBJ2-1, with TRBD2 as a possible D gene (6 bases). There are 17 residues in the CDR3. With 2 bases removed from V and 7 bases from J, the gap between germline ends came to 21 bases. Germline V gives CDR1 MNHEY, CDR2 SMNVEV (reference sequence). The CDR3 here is CASSLRRNSGSWNEQFF. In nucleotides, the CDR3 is TGTGCCAGCAGTTTACGTCGGAACAGCGGGTCTTGGAATGAGCAGTTCTTC.

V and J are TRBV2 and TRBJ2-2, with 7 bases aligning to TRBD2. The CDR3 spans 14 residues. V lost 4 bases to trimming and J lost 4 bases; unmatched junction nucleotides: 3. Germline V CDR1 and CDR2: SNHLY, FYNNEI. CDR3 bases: TGTGCCAGCAGTGTCGGGACTACCACCGGGGAGCTGTTTTTT. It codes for CASSVGTTTGELFF.

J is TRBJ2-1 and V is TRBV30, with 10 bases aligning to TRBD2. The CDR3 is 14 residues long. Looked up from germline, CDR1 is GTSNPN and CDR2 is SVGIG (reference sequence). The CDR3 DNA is TGTACCCTGGGCCAGCGGGAGGGGCGCGATGAGCAGTTCTTC. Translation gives CTLGQREGRDEQFF.

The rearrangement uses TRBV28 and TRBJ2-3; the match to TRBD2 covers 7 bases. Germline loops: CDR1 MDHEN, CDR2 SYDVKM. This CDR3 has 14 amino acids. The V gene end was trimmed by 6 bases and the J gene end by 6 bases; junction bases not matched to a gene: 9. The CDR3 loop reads CASSTSEKGDTQYF. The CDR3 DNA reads TGTGCCAGCAGCACTAGCGAAAAGGGGGATACGCAGTATTTT.

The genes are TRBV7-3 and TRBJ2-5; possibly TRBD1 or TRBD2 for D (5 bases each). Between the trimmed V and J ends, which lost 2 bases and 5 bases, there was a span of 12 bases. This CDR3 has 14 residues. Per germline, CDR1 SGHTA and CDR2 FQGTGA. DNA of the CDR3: TGTGCCAGCAGCTTAGGGGCTAGCTGGGAGACCCAGTACTTC. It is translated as CASSLGASWETQYF.

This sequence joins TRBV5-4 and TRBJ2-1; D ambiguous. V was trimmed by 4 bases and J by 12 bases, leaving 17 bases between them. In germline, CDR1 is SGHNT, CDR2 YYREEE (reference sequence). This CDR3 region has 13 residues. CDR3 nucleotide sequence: TGTGCCAGCAGCCCTCTGACCCAAGCACGGCAGTTCTTC. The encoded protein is CASSPLTQARQFF.

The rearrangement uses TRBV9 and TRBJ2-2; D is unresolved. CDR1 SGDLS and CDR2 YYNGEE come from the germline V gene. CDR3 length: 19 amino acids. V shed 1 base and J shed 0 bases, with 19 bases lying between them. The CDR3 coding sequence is TGTGCCAGCAGCGTACCCGAAGCCGCCGCTTATCCGAACACCGGGGAGCTGTTTTTT. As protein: CASSVPEAAAYPNTGELFF.

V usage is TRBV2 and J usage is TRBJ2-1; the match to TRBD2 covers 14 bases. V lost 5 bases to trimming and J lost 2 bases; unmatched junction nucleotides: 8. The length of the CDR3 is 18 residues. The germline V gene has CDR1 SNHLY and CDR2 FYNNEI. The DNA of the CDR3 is TGTGCCAGCAGTCCGGGACTAGCGGGAGTGTATCCCTACAATGAGCAGTTCTTC. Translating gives CASSPGLAGVYPYNEQFF.

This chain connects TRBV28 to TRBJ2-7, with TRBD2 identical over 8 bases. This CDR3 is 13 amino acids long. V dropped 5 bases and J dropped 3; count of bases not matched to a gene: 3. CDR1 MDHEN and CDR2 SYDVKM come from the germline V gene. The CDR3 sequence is CASSPLAGYEQYF. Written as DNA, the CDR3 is TGTGCCAGCAGTCCTCTAGCGGGCTACGAGCAGTACTTC. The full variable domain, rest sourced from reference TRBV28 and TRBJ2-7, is DVKVTQSSRYLVKRTGEKVFLECVQDMDHENMFWYRQDPGLGLRLIYFSYDVKMKEKGDIPEGYSVSREKKERFSLILESASTNQTSMYLCASSPLAGYEQYFGPGTRLTVT.

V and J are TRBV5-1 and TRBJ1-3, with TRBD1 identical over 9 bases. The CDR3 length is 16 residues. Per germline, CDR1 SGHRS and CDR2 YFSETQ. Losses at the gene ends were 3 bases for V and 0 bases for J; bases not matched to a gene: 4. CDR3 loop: CASSWDRANSGNTIYF. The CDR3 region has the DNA TGCGCCAGCAGCTGGGACAGGGCAAACTCTGGAAACACCATATATTTT.

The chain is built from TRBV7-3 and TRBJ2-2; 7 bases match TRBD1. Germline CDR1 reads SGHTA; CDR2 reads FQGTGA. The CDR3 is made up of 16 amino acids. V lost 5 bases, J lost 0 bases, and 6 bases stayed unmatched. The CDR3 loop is CASSLNRGANTGELFF. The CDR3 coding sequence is TGTGCCAGCAGCCTTAACAGGGGCGCGAACACCGGGGAGCTGTTTTTT.

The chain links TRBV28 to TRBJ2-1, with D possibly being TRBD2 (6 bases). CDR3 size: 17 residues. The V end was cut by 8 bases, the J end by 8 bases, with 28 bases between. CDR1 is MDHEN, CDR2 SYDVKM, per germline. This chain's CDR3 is CASSPRGWRDGTHEQFF. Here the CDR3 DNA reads TGTGCCAGCTCGCCTCGGGGGTGGCGGGACGGTACCCATGAGCAGTTCTTC.

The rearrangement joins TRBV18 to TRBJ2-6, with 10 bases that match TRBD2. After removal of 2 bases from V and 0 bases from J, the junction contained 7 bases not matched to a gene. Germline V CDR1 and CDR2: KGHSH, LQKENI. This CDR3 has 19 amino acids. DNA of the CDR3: TGTGCCAGCTCACCAAATGCTAGCGGGAGATCCTCTGGGGCCAACGTCCTGACTTTC. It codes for CASSPNASGRSSGANVLTF. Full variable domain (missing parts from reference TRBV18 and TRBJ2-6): NAGVMQNPRHLVRRRGQEARLRCSPMKGHSHVYWYRQLPEEGLKFMVYLQKENIIDESGMPKERFSAEFPKEGPSILRIQQVVRGDSAAYFCASSPNASGRSSGANVLTFGAGSRLTVL.

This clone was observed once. Here the CDR3 reads CASREAGRDGYTF. CDR3 in DNA: TGTGCCAGTAGGGAAGCGGGCAGGGATGGCTACACCTTC. The chain combines TRBV19 with TRBJ1-2; D is possibly TRBD1 (5 bases). This CDR3 has 13 residues. Germline V gives CDR1 LNHDA, CDR2 SQIVND (reference sequence). Deletions cut 6 bases from V and 6 bases from J, with 14 bases between.

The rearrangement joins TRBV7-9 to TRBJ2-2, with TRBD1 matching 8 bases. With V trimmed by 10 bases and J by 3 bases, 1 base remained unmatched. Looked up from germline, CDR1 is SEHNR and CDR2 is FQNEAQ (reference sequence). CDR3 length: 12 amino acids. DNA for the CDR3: TGTGCCAAGGGACAGGACACCGGGGAGCTGTTTTTT. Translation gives CAKGQDTGELFF.

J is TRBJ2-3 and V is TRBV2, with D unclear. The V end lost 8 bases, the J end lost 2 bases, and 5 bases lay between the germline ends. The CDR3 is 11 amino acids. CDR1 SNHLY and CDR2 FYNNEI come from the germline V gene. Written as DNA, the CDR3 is TGTGCCAGCGCCACCACAGATACGCAGTATTTT. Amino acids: CASATTDTQYF. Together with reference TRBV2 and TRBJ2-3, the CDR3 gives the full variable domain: EPEVTQTPSHQVTQMGQEVILRCVPISNHLYFYWYRQILGQKVEFLVSFYNNEISEKSEIFDDQFSVERPDGSNFTLKIRSTKLEDSAMYFCASATTDTQYFGPGTRLTVL.

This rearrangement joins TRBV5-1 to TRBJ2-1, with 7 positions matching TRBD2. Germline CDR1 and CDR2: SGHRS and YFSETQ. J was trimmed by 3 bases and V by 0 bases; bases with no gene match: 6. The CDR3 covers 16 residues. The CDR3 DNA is TGCGCCAGCAGCTTGGTCGGGGCTAGCGGCTACAATGAGCAGTTCTTC. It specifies CASSLVGASGYNEQFF.

The CDR3 bases are TGTGCCAGCAGTTACGTGGACAGGAACTATGGCTACACCTTC. Its protein product is CASSYVDRNYGYTF. The genes are TRBV6-6 and TRBJ1-2; 7 nucleotides agree with TRBD1. The CDR3 length is 14 residues. CDR1 MNHNY and CDR2 SVGAGI come from the germline V gene (reference sequence). V shed 2 bases and J 2 bases; nucleotides not matched to a gene: 2.

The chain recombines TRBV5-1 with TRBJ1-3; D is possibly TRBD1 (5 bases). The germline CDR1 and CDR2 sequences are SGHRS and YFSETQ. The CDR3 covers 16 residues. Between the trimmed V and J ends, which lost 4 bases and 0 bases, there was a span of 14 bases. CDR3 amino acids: CASSQGTASSGNTIYF. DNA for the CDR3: TGCGCCAGCAGCCAAGGGACGGCCAGCTCTGGAAACACCATATATTTT.

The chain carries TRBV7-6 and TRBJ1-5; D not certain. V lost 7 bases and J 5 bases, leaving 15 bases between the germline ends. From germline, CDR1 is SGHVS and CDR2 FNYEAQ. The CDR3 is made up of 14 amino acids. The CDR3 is CASTSAGYHQPQHF. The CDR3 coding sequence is TGTGCCAGCACCTCTGCGGGGTATCATCAGCCCCAGCATTTT.

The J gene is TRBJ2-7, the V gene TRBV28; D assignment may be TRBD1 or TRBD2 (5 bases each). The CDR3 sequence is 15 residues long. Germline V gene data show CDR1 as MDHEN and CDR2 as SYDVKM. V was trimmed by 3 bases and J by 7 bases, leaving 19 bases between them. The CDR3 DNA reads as TGTGCCAGCAGTTTCCGGGACGGTTTTTGGGGGGAGCAGTACTTC. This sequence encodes CASSFRDGFWGEQYF.

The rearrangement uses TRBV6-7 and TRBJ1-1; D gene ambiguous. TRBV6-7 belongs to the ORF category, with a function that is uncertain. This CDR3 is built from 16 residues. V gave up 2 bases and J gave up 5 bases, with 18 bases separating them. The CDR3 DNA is TGTGCCAGCAGTTACCTGGGTGAAAGGGTAAGAACTGAAGCTTTCTTT. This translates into CASSYLGERVRTEAFF.

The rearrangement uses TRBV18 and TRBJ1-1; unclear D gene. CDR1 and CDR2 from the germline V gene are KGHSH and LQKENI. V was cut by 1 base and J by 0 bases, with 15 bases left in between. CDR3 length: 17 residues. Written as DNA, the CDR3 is TGTGCCAGCTCACCACTGTTCGGGAGAACTATGAACACTGAAGCTTTCTTT. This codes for CASSPLFGRTMNTEAFF.